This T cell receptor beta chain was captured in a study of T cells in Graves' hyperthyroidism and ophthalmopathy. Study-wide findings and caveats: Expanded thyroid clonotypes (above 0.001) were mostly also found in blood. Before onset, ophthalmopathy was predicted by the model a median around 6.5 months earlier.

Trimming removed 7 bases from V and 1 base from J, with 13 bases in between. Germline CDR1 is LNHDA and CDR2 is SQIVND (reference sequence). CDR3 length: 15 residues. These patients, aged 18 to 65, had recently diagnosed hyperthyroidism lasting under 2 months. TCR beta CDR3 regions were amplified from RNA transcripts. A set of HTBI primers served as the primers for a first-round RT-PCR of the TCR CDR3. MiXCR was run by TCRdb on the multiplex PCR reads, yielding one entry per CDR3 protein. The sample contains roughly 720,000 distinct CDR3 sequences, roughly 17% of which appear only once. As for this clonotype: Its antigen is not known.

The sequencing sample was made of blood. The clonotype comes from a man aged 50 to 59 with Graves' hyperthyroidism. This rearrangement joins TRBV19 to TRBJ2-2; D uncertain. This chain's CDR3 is CASTPRRENTGELFF. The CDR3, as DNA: TGTGCCAGTACCCCAAGGAGAGAGAACACCGGGGAGCTGTTTTTT.